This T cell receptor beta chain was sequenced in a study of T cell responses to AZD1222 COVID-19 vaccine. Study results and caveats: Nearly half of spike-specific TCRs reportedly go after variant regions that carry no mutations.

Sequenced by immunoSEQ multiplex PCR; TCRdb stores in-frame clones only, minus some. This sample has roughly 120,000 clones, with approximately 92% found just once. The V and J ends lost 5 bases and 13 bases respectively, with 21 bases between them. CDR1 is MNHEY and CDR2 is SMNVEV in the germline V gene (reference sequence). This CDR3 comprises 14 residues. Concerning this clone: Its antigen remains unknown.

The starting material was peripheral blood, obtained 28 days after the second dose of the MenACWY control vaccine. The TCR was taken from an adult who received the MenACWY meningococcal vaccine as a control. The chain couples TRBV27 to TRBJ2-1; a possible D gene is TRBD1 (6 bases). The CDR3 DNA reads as TGTGCCAGCAGTATGGGGGCCAGACCCTCCAACCAGTTCTTC. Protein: CASSMGARPSNQFF.